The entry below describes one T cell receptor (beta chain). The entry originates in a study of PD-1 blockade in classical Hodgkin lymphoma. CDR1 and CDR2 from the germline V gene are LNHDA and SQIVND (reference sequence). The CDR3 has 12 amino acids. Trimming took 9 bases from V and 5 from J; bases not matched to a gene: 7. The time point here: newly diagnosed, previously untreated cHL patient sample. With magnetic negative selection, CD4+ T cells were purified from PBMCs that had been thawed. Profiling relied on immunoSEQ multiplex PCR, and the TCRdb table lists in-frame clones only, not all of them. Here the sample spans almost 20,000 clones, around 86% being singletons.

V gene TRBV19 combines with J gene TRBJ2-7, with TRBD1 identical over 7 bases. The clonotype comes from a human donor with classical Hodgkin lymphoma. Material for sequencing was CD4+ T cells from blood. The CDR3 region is CARRQGLDEQYF. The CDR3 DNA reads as TGTGCCAGGAGACAGGGTCTCGACGAGCAGTACTTC.